This TCR beta chain was identified in a study of blood T cell repertoires in COVID-19 (TCRdb year 2020). Study-level background: Collaborator samples came from the United States, Italy and Spain and covered acute and convalescent phases of COVID-19. The material from the prospective study consisted of cDNA or gDNA derived from T cells, B-cell-depleted T cells, or PBMCs. The dataset comprised deeply sampled blood TCRbeta repertoires from subjects exposed to, actively infected with, or recovered from COVID-19. The repertoires were released in a freely available public database meant as a resource for research on the immune response to SARS-CoV-2. Samples were obtained from the ongoing ImmuneRACE study (first 160 participants) and from 1,254 subjects provided by 6 global collaborators. Sample metadata almost always included a de-identified subject ID, COVID-19 status, age in years and sex. Where HLA class I and class II types were available, the types were taken from metadata supplied by the sample provider, not from assay-based typing. What the work shows at the level of the full study, not this receptor alone: The quantity of clinical and demographic metadata differed by source and by participant and was supplied without curation.

Whole blood was collected in K2EDTA tubes by collaborating institutions according to the institutions' own protocols. For TCRbeta analysis, collaborator samples were shipped as frozen whole blood, as isolated PBMCs, or as DNA extracted from either sample type. For this clone: Its antigen is not yet known. Within one base of it there is no much larger clone, and no base qualities were kept.

TCRbeta CDR3 regions were amplified from genomic DNA using the immunoSEQ Assay, a bias-controlled multiplex PCR. The paper's data handling went like this. Within the assay, amplification of reference gene primers was used to estimate how many nucleated cells each sample contained. To quantify the absolute abundance of each unique TCRbeta CDR3 rearrangement, sequence reads were collapsed and filtered. For each sample, productive Simpson clonality was calculated by taking the square root of Simpson's diversity index across productive rearrangements. TCRdb took this table from immuneACCESS and kept in-frame rearrangements with V and J called. Such tables lack part of the clones; where checked against another copy, unresolved V genes explain under half of the gap, and the rest is unexplained. V and J calls and clone size are copied from that table; D and trimming were computed from the DNA. This sample has 75,000 to 100,000 clones in its table, and about 86% of those were observed once. Under 20% of the sample rests with the top ten.

The specimen sequenced was peripheral blood. The TCR comes from a woman aged 80 or over with acute or convalescent COVID-19.

The DNA reads as follows: TGCAGCGGGGTGACAGGGGGAAGCGGAGAGACCCAGTACTTC. Its protein reads: CSGVTGGSGETQYF. The chain employs TRBV29-1 and TRBJ2-5; TRBD1 fits 9 bases in the junction. From V the trimming removes 7 bases and from J it removes 4 bases, while the gene matches leave 10 bases of the junction unaccounted for. From its cysteine to its phenylalanine, the CDR3 spans 14 amino acids. Only the CDR3 region is kept as DNA, spanning 42 bases read in frame from base 1. As encoded in the germline V gene, CDR1 is SQVTM while CDR2 is ANQGSEA.